This T cell receptor (beta chain) was documented in a study of identical twins. Looked up from germline, CDR1 is LGHDT and CDR2 is YNNKEL (reference sequence). Between the trimmed V and J ends, which lost 2 bases and 5 bases, there was a span of 7 bases. The CDR3 totals 14 residues. Each CDR3 protein is one row after TCRdb ran MiXCR on the 5' RACE reads. The sample holds some 500,000 distinct CDR3 sequences, 14% seen once. The sample holds many counts of this clonotype. The same sample was also studied in work on yellow fever vaccine responses in identical twins. This second study notes: Reportedly, twins showed a vaccine T cell response that looked partly convergent and partly personalized.

The TCR was taken from a young woman in good health. J is TRBJ1-6 and V is TRBV3-1; D uncertain. What was sequenced was CD4+ T cells sorted from blood. CDR3 protein: CASSQSRNNSPLHF. The CDR3, as DNA: TGTGCCAGCAGCCAATCACGGAATAATTCACCCCTCCACTTT.